These T cell receptor beta chains were read from a single sample in a study of blood T cells in healthy people across ages. TCRdb processed the 5' RACE reads anew with MiXCR; each CDR3 protein has one entry. Here the sample spans about 930,000 distinct CDR3 sequences, around 29% being singletons. The data also belong to a second study, concerning T cells of mothers and their children.

Sequencing used blood. The receptors stem from a woman aged 40 to 49 in good health. Each CDR3 is given with its conserved first and last residue. A D gene is named only where the DNA matches it firmly. Clone size, where shown, is once, few, many, or a class for clones that have expanded.

V gene	D gene	J gene	clone size	CDR3 DNA	CDR3 protein
TRBV6-5	TRBD1	TRBJ2-3	-	TGTGCCAGCAGGCTACAGGGGGGTAGCACAGATACGCAGTATTTT	CASRLQGGSTDTQYF
TRBV2	TRBD1	TRBJ2-5	many	TGTGCCAGCAGTCGACAGGGGCTGGGAGAGACCCAGTACTTC	CASSRQGLGETQYF
TRBV5-1	-	TRBJ1-1	-	TGCGCCAGCAGCTTCCTAGAGGGGGAAGCTTTCTTT	CASSFLEGEAFF
TRBV5-1	TRBD2	TRBJ2-1	many	TGCGCCAGCAGCTGGGCGACTAGCGTGTCCTACAATGAGCAGTTCTTC	CASSWATSVSYNEQFF
TRBV6-1	TRBD1	TRBJ1-5	-	TGTGCCAGCAGTGAGGACAGGGGCCTTCCCGATCAGCCCCAGCATTTT	CASSEDRGLPDQPQHF
TRBV5-5	-	TRBJ1-2	-	TGTGCCAGCAGCACCATACCCGGGCAAGACTATGGCTACACCTTC	CASSTIPGQDYGYTF
TRBV5-1	TRBD1	TRBJ2-7	-	TGCGCCAGCAGCTTACAGGGGGACCACTACACCGAGCAGTACTTC	CASSLQGDHYTEQYF
TRBV7-9	-	TRBJ1-6	few	TGTGCCAGCAGCGTTCTACAGGGCTGGGATTCACCCCTCCACTTT	CASSVLQGWDSPLHF
TRBV20-1	TRBD2	TRBJ2-7	-	TGCAGTGCTAGCCCCCGTAGCGGGGGAGCCTACGAGCAGTACTTC	CSASPRSGGAYEQYF
TRBV20-1	TRBD1	TRBJ2-7	few	TGCAGTGCTAGAGGGACAGGGTGGCTCGAGCAGTACTTC	CSARGTGWLEQYF
TRBV7-9	-	TRBJ1-5	few	TGTGCCAGCAGCGGAGACAGTTATAGCAATCAGCCCCAGCATTTT	CASSGDSYSNQPQHF
TRBV12-3/TRBV12-4	-	TRBJ2-3	-	TGTGCCAGCAGTGGCGCGGCGGTCACAGATACGCAGTATTTT	CASSGAAVTDTQYF
TRBV11-2	TRBD2	TRBJ2-1	many	TGTGCCAGCAGCTTAATCTCTAGCGGGGGATACAATGAGCAGTTCTTC	CASSLISSGGYNEQFF
TRBV7-8	TRBD2	TRBJ2-4	many	TGTGCCAGCAGCTTTACTAGCGGGGGGGCCCTGGGGAGTCAAAACATTCAGTACTTC	CASSFTSGGALGSQNIQYF
TRBV4-1	-	TRBJ2-1	-	TGCGCCAGCAGTCAAGTCGACATGGGGATCTGCTACAATGAGCAGTTCTTC	CASSQVDMGICYNEQFF
TRBV20-1	TRBD1	TRBJ2-7	-	TGCAGTGCTGGAAGGACAGGGTCCTACGAGCAGTACTTC	CSAGRTGSYEQYF
TRBV4-1	-	TRBJ2-7	-	TGCGCCAGCAGCCAAGAAGACGACCGGGGGTGGCAGTACTTC	CASSQEDDRGWQYF
TRBV20-1	TRBD2	TRBJ2-1	many	TGCAGTGCTAGAAAAGGGACTATTGTGGGCCTGGGTGAGCAGTTCTTC	CSARKGTIVGLGEQFF
TRBV6-1	-	TRBJ1-1	-	TGTGCCAGCAGTGAATGGGGGGGGCGTGGAGCTTTCTTT	CASSEWGGRGAFF
TRBV3-1	-	TRBJ1-2	many	TGTGCCAGCAGCCAACTAGCGCAGGGGGGCTACACCTTC	CASSQLAQGGYTF
TRBV6-5	-	TRBJ2-5	few	TGTGCCAGCAGTTCACAGGGTCCCAGCGGGAAGACCCAGTACTTC	CASSSQGPSGKTQYF
TRBV7-8	-	TRBJ2-1	many	TGTGCCAGCAGCTTAGAGACTAGGAAGTTCTTC	CASSLETRKFF
TRBV7-3	-	TRBJ2-6	-	TGTGCCAGCAGCTTAACGGGGGTCCACCTGTCTGGGGCCAACGTCCTGACTTTC	CASSLTGVHLSGANVLTF
TRBV3-1	-	TRBJ2-1	many	TGTGCCAGCAGCCAACGCTACAATGAGCAGTTCTTC	CASSQRYNEQFF
TRBV29-1	-	TRBJ1-1	many	TGCAGCGTTACCTCGAACACTGAAGCTTTCTTT	CSVTSNTEAFF
TRBV4-3	TRBD2	TRBJ2-7	few	TGCGCCAGCAGCCAAGTGTTCTCGGGGGGAGGCTACGAGCAGTACTTC	CASSQVFSGGGYEQYF
TRBV18	TRBD2	TRBJ2-3	many	TGTGCCAGCTCACTAGCGGGGGGCCCCACAGATACGCAGTATTTT	CASSLAGGPTDTQYF
TRBV10-3	TRBD2	TRBJ2-1	many	TGTGCCATCAGTGACGGGGGGGCCGGAGATGAGCAGTTCTTC	CAISDGGAGDEQFF
TRBV5-1	TRBD1	TRBJ1-2	few	TGCGCCAGCAGCCCCGGACAGGGGAAGGATGGCTACACCTTC	CASSPGQGKDGYTF
TRBV28	-	TRBJ1-5	-	TGTGCCAGCAGTTTAAGGGAAGTCGGTCAGCCCCAGCATTTT	CASSLREVGQPQHF
TRBV20-1	TRBD2	TRBJ2-7	once	TGCAGTGCCAGTGGAAGAGCGGGAGGCTCCTACGAGCAGTACTTC	CSASGRAGGSYEQYF
TRBV9	TRBD1	TRBJ1-2	few	TGTGCCAGCAGCGTAGGTCAGGGGGCCAACCACTATGGCTACACCTTC	CASSVGQGANHYGYTF
TRBV5-1	-	TRBJ2-3	many	TGCGCCAGCAGCGTTACCGGGGGGCCGGGCACAGATACGCAGTATTTT	CASSVTGGPGTDTQYF
TRBV20-1	TRBD2	TRBJ2-2	few	TGCAGTGCTAGAGGACTAGCGGGGGAGGCGAGCACCGGGGAGCTGTTTTTT	CSARGLAGEASTGELFF
TRBV9	-	TRBJ1-5	-	TGTGCCAGCAGCTCGAACGCAGGGGTAGGACAGCCCCAGCATTTT	CASSSNAGVGQPQHF
TRBV2	-	TRBJ1-5	few	TGTGCCAGCAGTCTAGAGGGACTTGGACAGCCCCAGCATTTT	CASSLEGLGQPQHF
TRBV10-3	-	TRBJ2-1	few	TGTGCCATCAGTGAGAGAGGGCCCGAGGGGGAACAGTTCTTC	CAISERGPEGEQFF
TRBV30	-	TRBJ2-1	-	TGTGCCTGGACTATGCCCCTTAGCCTCTACAATGAGCAGTTCTTC	CAWTMPLSLYNEQFF
TRBV4-2	TRBD2	TRBJ2-5	many	TGTGCCAGCAGCCAAGCGCCAGCGGGGGGCGGGGAGACCCAGTACTTC	CASSQAPAGGGETQYF
TRBV4-1	-	TRBJ2-2	-	TGCGCCAGCAGCCAAGGTGGTCCGAACACCGGGGAGCTGTTTTTT	CASSQGGPNTGELFF
TRBV27	-	TRBJ1-2	-	TGTGCCAGCAGTCCAAATCGGGGGGGACGGGGCTACACCTTC	CASSPNRGGRGYTF
TRBV5-6	-	TRBJ1-5	few	TGTGCCAGCAGCTTCGGTTGGAATCAGCCCCAGCATTTT	CASSFGWNQPQHF
TRBV2	-	TRBJ2-7	-	TGTGCCAGCAGTGCGGACAGAAAAACCTACGAGCAGTACTTC	CASSADRKTYEQYF
TRBV7-9	TRBD2	TRBJ2-5	many	TGTGCCAGCAGCACCTGGACTAGCGGGGGGTCCCAAGAGACCCAGTACTTC	CASSTWTSGGSQETQYF
TRBV7-9	-	TRBJ1-1	-	TGTGCCAGCAGCTTGGGGGACATATCAGCTGAAGCTTTCTTT	CASSLGDISAEAFF
TRBV9	TRBD2	TRBJ2-1	-	TGTGCCAGCAGTCCTGCCCAGCGGGGTCGGGGGGAGCAGTTCTTC	CASSPAQRGRGEQFF